Sequencing of this TCR beta chain was carried out in a study of blood T cell repertoires in COVID-19. Overall study: Material from acute and convalescent COVID-19 was sourced from the United States, Italy and Spain.

Symptom resolution, clearance, or two negative PCRs marked donors in Cohort 3 as recovered. V was pared by 0 bases and J by 5 bases, with 12 bases between. The CDR3 is 15 residues long. CDR1 is SGHRS, CDR2 YFSETQ, per germline. In the authors' workflow: Amplifying reference gene primers gave estimates of nucleated cell counts. The method was immunoSEQ multiplex PCR; TCRdb's version includes in-frame clones alone and lacks a portion of them. V and J calls and clone size are given by that table; D and trimming were obtained from the DNA. This table holds about 330,000 clones, 80% to 90% found once. This clone appeared a few times.

The TCR sequence derives from a man aged 25-45 years who had recovered from COVID-19. Sequencing input: PBMCs or T cells enriched from blood (not recorded which). The rearrangement links TRBV5-1 to TRBJ1-5; D remains ambiguous. Here the CDR3 reads CASSLDRGSDQPQHF. The CDR3 bases are TGCGCCAGCAGCTTGGATCGGGGAAGCGATCAGCCCCAGCATTTT.